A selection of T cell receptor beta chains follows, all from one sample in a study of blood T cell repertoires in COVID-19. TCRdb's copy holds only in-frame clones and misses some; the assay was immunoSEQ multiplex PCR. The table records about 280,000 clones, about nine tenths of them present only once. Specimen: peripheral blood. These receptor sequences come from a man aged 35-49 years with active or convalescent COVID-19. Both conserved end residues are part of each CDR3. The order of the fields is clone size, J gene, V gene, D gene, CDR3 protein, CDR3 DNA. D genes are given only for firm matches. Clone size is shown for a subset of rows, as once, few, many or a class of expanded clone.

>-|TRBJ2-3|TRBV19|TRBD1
CASGRTGGTSDTQYF
TGTGCCAGCGGACGGACAGGGGGTACCTCAGATACGCAGTATTTT
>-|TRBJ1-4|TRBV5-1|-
CASSLFGRGGEKLFF
TGCGCCAGCAGCTTGTTTGGCAGGGGAGGGGAAAAACTGTTTTTT
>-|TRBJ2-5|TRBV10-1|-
CASSPSSDQETQYF
TGCGCCAGCAGCCCTTCTAGCGACCAAGAGACCCAGTACTTC
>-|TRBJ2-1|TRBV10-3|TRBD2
CAISGTSGSNEQFF
TGTGCCATCAGTGGGACTAGCGGATCCAATGAGCAGTTCTTC
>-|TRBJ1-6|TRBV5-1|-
CASSLDRQNNSPLHF
TGCGCCAGCAGCTTGGACCGCCAGAATAATTCACCCCTCCACTTT
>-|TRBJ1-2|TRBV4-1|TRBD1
CASSRLPGQGDGYTF
TGCGCCAGCAGCCGCCTCCCGGGACAGGGTGATGGCTACACCTTC
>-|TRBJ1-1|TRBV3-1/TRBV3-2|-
CASSPQGTALNTEAFF
TGTGCCAGCAGCCCTCAAGGTACAGCCCTGAACACTGAAGCTTTCTTT
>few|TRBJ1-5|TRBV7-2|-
CASSYLRDSNQPQHF
TGTGCCAGCAGCTACCTGAGGGATAGCAATCAGCCCCAGCATTTT
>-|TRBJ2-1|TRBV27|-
CASSLRESSYNEQFF
TGTGCCAGCAGTTTACGGGAGTCCTCCTACAATGAGCAGTTCTTC
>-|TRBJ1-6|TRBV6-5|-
CASSYDTANSPLHF
TGTGCCAGCAGTTACGATACAGCTAATTCACCCCTCCACTTT
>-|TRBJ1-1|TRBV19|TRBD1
CASSITSGQGAFF
TGTGCCAGTAGTATAACGTCCGGACAGGGAGCTTTCTTT
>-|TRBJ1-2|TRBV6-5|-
CASSRGAFYGYTF
TGTGCCAGCAGCAGGGGCGCGTTCTATGGCTACACCTTC
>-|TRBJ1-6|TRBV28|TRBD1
CASSGGQESTYNSPLHF
TGTGCCAGCAGTGGGGGACAGGAGTCTACCTATAATTCACCCCTCCACTTT
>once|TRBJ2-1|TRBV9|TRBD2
CASSVGTSGSSYNEQFF
TGTGCCAGCAGCGTAGGTACTAGCGGGAGCTCCTACAATGAGCAGTTCTTC
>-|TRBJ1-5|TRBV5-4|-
CASSLGPGVSNQPQHF
TGTGCCAGCAGCTTGGGCCCCGGGGTCAGCAATCAGCCCCAGCATTTT
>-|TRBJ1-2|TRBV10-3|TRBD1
CAIRAFSGQGDLGYGYTF
TGTGCCATCAGGGCGTTCTCGGGACAGGGGGACCTCGGCTATGGCTACACCTTC
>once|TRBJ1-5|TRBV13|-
CASSLGRGNQPQHF
TGTGCCAGCAGCTTAGGAAGGGGAAATCAGCCCCAGCATTTT
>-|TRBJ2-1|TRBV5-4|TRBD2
CASSPPAGGANEQFF
TGTGCCAGCAGTCCCCCGGCGGGAGGGGCCAATGAGCAGTTCTTC
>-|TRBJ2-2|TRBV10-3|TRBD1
CAIGQGWTGELFF
TGTGCCATTGGACAGGGGTGGACCGGGGAGCTGTTTTTT
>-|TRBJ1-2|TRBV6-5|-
CASSPGGFDYGYTF
TGTGCCAGCAGTCCCGGCGGGTTTGATTATGGCTACACCTTC
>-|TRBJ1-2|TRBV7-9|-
CASSLGAGLIGYTF
TGTGCCAGCAGCTTAGGAGCAGGGCTCATTGGCTACACCTTC
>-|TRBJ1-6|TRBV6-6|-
CASTNSYNSPLHF
TGTGCCAGCACCAACTCCTATAATTCACCCCTCCACTTT
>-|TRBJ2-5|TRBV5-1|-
CASSLQGRETQYF
TGCGCCAGCAGCTTACAGGGGAGGGAGACCCAGTACTTC
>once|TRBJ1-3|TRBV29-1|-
CSAQVEAGNTIYF
TGCAGCGCCCAGGTAGAAGCTGGAAACACCATATATTTT
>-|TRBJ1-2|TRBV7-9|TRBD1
CASSRGDSYGYTF
TGTGCCAGCAGCCGCGGGGACAGCTATGGCTACACCTTC
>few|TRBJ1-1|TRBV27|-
CASSPMAGTPNTEAFF
TGTGCCAGCAGTCCTATGGCCGGGACACCGAACACTGAAGCTTTCTTT
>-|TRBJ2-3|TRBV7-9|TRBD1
CASSLKGQGFHTQYF
TGTGCCAGCAGCTTAAAGGGACAGGGTTTTCATACGCAGTATTTT
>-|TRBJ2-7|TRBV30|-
CAWSSLGVGGLLDEQYF
TGTGCCTGGAGTTCCCTAGGGGTCGGGGGACTTTTAGACGAGCAGTACTTC